These 3 T cell receptor beta chains originate from one sample sequenced in a study of Graves' ophthalmopathy and Graves' hyperthyroidism. Amplification of TCR beta CDR3 regions used RNA transcripts. First-round RT-PCR used HTBI primers; second-round multiplex PCR followed. Via MiXCR, TCRdb re-called the multiplex PCR reads, giving one row per CDR3 protein. In the table there are 660,000 or so distinct CDR3 sequences, roughly 39% of which are singletons. Sequencing input: peripheral blood. These TCRs come from an adult man with Graves' ophthalmopathy.

This clonotype appeared many times. The rearrangement links TRBV2 to TRBJ1-5; D remains ambiguous. Germline CDR1 and CDR2: SNHLY and FYNNEI. Deletions cut 4 bases from V and 7 bases from J, with 11 bases between. This CDR3 is built from 13 residues. CDR3 protein: CASSGGRHQPQHF. CDR3 DNA: TGTGCCAGCAGTGGAGGGAGGCACCAGCCCCAGCATTTT.

The chain has TRBV9 and TRBJ2-7, with 12 bases that match TRBD1. Germline V gene data show CDR1 as SGDLS and CDR2 as YYNGEE. V shed 5 bases and J 6 bases; nucleotides not matched to a gene: 15. The CDR3 totals 17 residues. Here the CDR3 DNA reads TGTGCCAGCAGTACCGACTCTGGGGACAGGGGGCGCGGCGAGCAGTACTTC. This gives the protein CASSTDSGDRGRGEQYF.

This clonotype was detected many times. The V call is TRBV9, the J call TRBJ1-2; the D gene is possibly TRBD1 (6 bases). Trimming removed 3 bases at V and 8 bases at J, with 17 bases between. The CDR3 extends over 14 amino acids. The V gene's germline CDR1 is SGDLS and CDR2 YYNGEE. In DNA, the CDR3 is TGTGCCAGCAGCGCGACAGGAACTATGGTCGGCTACACCTTC. This sequence encodes CASSATGTMVGYTF.